This T cell receptor beta chain was found in a study of shared clonotypes between healthy human individuals (TCRdb year 2020). About the investigation overall: Three men and a couple of women, aged 18 to 49 years, made up the cohort. For each donor, CD4 naive and CD4 memory were each run on three plates, CD8 naive on two plates, and CD8 memory on one plate. Blood TCR repertoires of roughly five healthy adults were deeply sequenced to estimate repertoire size and the extent of clonotype sharing between individuals. To increase sequencing depth and limit assay-specific biases, TCR repertoire library preparation and sequencing were carried out by different laboratories using diverse techniques. Between about 0.9 and 8.9 billion PBMCs per donor were obtained by leukapheresis. Summary of the overall study and its limitations: Based on pairwise subsampling, the degree of clonotype sharing among donors was expected to be affected by sequencing depth. Higher generation probabilities were observed for clonotypes shared by all four sorted-subset donors than for non-shared clonotypes. Incomplete sequencing was indicated by rarefaction of sorted-subset datasets, despite the large sequencing depth. Because the study included a small number of donors, the genetic and exposure-history diversity represented was limited. Across a handful of donors, 4.5% to 6.5% of naive CD4, roughly 3.4% of naive CD8, 2.3% of memory CD4, and approximately 0.42% of memory CD8 clonotypes were shared. Sampling was limited to blood, and TCR repertoires in tissue likely differ from TCR repertoires in blood. Naive subsets generally had larger estimated clonotype richness than memory subsets.

Remarks on this clone: Its antigen is not yet known. No qualities accompany the bases; no much larger clone lies one base away.

The CDR3 measures 17 amino acids from cysteine to phenylalanine. Here the CDR3 DNA is all that survives: 51 bases in frame from base 1. The germline V gene encodes CDR1 MNHGY and CDR2 SVAAGI. V gives up 3 bases and J gives up 2 bases, and the segment between their germline ends measures 14 bases. CD8 naive samples consisted of CD45RO-negative cells that were positively selected for CCR7, yielding a CD45RA+CCR7+ population without TemRA cells. Healthy HIV-negative adults with no recently reported acute infections or vaccinations were included as donors. All donors were Caucasian adults living in Nashville, Tennessee, USA. Blood was obtained by leukapheresis, after which PBMCs were separated by Ficoll-Histopaque density gradient centrifugation and cryopreserved in liquid nitrogen vapor phase. Analytical flow cytometry was used to check the purity and quantity of each magnetically sorted T cell population. Genomic DNA was isolated from every sorted fraction and measured by UV absorbance on a Nanodrop 2000c.

Using the deep immunoSEQ assay, TCR CDR3 regions were amplified from genomic DNA by multiplex PCR. Genomic DNA extracted from each cell subset was distributed evenly over all wells of several immunoSEQ 96-well plates, and each plate served as one replicate. Each replicate PCR for sorted subsets received roughly 200 ng genomic DNA, equal to 30,000 or so T cell genomes. Purified libraries were quantified with a Qubit 3.0 fluorometer, sized on a Bioanalyzer 2100, and re-quantified with the KAPA Library Quantification kit. Each immunoSEQ 96-well plate was sequenced on its own single-read 150-cycle Illumina NextSeq 550 flow cell. In the authors' own workflow: Because only junctional sequences without quality scores were contained in the immunoSEQ output, filtering matching that applied to full-length reads could not be performed. Sequences were annotated with PyIR, a Python wrapper for IgBLAST v1.9, using IMGT germline references to assign V/J genes and CDR3. Reads were filtered out if the reads had weak V/J assignments (E-value above 1e-6), no CDR3, stop codons, out-of-frame junctions, or ambiguous translated residues. V3J clonotypes were defined by identical inferred V gene, J gene, and CDR3 amino acid sequence. To compute the percentage overlap between repertoires, the number of shared unique clonotypes was divided by the size of the smaller repertoire. Repertoire richness was assessed with RTK rarefaction, the Chao1 estimator, and Recon v2.1 estimates of unobserved clonotypes. Generation probabilities for all TCRbeta clonotypes obtained by the gDNA method from a handful of donors were computed using OLGA. Not all clones reach the TCRdb copy of this immuneACCESS table, which keeps in-frame sequences only. Checked studies attribute under half of the gap to unresolved V genes and leave the rest unexplained. The DNA was the basis for D and trimming; V, J and clone size are from that table. This sample comprises fewer than 800,000 clones, about 91% of them detected only once. Approximately 22% of the sample is held by the ten biggest clonotypes.

The chain is encoded by TRBV6-9 joined to TRBJ2-6, with no reliable assignment of the D segment. This TCR came from a man aged 25-45 years in good health. Sequenced sample: naive CD8+ T cells sorted from blood. The cell subset or site label of this sample denotes: CD45RA+CCR7+. The DNA reads as follows: TGTGCCAGCAGTTACCCTGGGGTCCAGACTGGGGCCAACGTCCTGACTTTC. It translates as CASSYPGVQTGANVLTF.